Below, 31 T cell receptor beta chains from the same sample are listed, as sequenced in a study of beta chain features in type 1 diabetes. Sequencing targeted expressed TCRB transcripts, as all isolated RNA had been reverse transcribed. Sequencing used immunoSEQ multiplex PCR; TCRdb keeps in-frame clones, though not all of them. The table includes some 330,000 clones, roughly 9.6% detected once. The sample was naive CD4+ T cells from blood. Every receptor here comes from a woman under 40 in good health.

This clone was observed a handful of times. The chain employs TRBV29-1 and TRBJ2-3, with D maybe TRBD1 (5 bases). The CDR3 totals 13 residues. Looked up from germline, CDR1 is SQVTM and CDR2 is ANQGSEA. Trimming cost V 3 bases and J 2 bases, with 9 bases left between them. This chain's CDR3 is CSVDQGSTDTQYF. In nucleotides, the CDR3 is TGCAGCGTTGATCAGGGCTCCACAGATACGCAGTATTTT.

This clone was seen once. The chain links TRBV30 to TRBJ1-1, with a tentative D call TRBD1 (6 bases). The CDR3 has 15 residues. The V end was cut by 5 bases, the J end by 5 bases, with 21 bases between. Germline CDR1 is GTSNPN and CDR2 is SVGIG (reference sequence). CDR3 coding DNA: TGTGCCTGGGCGTCCTACGATACAGGGCGGACTGAAGCTTTCTTT. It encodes CAWASYDTGRTEAFF.

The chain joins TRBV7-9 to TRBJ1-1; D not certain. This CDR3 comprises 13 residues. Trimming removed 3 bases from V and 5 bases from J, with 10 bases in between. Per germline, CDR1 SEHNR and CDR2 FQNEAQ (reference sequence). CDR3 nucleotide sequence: TGTGCCAGCAGCTTCGGGGTTGTTACTGAAGCTTTCTTT. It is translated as CASSFGVVTEAFF.

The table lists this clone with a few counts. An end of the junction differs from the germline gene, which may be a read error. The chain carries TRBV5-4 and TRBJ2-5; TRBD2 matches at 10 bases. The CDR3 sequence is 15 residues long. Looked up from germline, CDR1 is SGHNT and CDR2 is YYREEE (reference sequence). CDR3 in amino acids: CASSQDRGLAIGQYF. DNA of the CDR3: TGCGCCAGCAGCCAAGATCGGGGACTAGCGATAGGGCAGTACTTC. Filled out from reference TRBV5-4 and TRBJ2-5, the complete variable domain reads ETGVTQSPTHLIKTRGQQVTLRCSSQSGHNTVSWYQQALGQGPQFIFQYYREEENGRGNFPPRFSGLQFPNYSSELNVNALELDDSALYLCASSQDRGLAIGQYFGPGTRLLVL.

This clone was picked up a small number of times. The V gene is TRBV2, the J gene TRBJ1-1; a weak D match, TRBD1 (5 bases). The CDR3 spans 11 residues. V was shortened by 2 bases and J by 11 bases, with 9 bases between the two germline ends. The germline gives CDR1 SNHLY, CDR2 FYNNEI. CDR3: CASSEQGWAFF. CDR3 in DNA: TGTGCCAGCAGTGAACAGGGTTGGGCTTTCTTT.

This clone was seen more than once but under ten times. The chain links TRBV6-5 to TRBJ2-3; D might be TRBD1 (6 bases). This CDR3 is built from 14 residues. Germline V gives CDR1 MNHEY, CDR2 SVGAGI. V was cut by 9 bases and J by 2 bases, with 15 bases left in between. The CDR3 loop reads CASNWGPATDTQYF. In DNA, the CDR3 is TGTGCCAGTAACTGGGGGCCGGCCACAGATACGCAGTATTTT.

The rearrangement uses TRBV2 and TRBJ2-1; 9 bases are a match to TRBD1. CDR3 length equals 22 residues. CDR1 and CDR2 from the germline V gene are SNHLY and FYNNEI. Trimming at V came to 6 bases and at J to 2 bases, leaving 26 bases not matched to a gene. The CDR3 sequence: CASSADSGQGKRGRATYNEQFF. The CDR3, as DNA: TGTGCCAGCAGCGCCGACTCGGGACAGGGTAAACGGGGGAGGGCCACCTACAATGAGCAGTTCTTC.

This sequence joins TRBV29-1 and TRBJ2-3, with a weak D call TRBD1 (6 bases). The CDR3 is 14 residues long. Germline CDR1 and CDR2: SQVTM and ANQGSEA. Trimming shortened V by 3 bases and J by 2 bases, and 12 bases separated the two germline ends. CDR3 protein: CSVDRGTITDTQYF. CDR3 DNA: TGCAGCGTTGACAGGGGTACTATCACAGATACGCAGTATTTT.

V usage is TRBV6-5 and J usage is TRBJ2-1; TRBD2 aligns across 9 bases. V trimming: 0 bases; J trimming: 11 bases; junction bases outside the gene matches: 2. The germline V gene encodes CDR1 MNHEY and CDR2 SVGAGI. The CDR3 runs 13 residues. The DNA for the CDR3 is TGTGCCAGCAGTTACTCGAGCGGGGGGAAGCAGTTCTTC. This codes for CASSYSSGGKQFF.

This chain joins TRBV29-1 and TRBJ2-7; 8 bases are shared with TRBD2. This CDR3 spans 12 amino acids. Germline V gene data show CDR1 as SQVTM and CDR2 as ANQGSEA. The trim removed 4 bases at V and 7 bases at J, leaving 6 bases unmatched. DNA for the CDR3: TGCAGCGTTGTACCCCCTAGCGGGGAGCAGTACTTC. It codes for CSVVPPSGEQYF.

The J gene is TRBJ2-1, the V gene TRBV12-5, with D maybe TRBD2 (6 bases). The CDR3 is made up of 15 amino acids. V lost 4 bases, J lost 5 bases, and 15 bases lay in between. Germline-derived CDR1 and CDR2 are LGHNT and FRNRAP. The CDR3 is CASGSGGSVNNEQFF. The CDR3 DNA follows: TGTGCTAGTGGTTCTGGGGGGAGTGTGAACAATGAGCAGTTCTTC.

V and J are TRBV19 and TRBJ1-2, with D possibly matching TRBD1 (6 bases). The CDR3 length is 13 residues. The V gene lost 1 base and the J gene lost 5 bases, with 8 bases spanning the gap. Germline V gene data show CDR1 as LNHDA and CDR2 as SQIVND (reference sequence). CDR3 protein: CASSIGTDYGYTF. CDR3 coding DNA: TGTGCCAGTAGTATAGGGACAGATTATGGCTACACCTTC.

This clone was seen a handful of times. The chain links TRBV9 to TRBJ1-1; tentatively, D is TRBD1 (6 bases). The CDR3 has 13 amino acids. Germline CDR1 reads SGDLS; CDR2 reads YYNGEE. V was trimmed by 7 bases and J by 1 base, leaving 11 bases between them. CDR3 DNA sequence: TGTGCCAGCGGTGACAGGAGGAACACTGAAGCTTTCTTT. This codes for CASGDRRNTEAFF.

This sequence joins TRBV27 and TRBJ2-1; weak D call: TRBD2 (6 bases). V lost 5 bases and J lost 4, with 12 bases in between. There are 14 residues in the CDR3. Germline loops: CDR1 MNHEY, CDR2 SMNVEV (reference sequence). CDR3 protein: CASSPGVPYNEQFF. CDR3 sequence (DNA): TGTGCCAGCAGTCCGGGAGTACCTTACAATGAGCAGTTCTTC.

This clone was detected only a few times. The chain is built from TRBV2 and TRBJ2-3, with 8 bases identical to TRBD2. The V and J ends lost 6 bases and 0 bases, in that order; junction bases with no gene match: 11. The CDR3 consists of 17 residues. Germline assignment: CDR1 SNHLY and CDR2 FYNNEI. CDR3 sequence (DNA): TGTGCCAGCAGGGGCGGCGGGAGGAGGTCTAGCACAGATACGCAGTATTTT. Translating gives CASRGGGRRSSTDTQYF.

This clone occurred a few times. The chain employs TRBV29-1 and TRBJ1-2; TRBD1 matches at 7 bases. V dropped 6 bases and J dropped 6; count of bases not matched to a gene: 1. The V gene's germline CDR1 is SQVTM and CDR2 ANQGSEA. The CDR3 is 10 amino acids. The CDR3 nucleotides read TGCAGCGTCGGGACAGATGGCTACACCTTC. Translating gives CSVGTDGYTF.

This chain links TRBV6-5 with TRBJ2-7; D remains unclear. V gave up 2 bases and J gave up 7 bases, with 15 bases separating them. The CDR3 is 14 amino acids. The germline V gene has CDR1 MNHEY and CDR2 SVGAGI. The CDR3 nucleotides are TGTGCCAGCAGTTACCTCCCCGGGTTTGGGGAGCAGTACTTC. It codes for CASSYLPGFGEQYF.

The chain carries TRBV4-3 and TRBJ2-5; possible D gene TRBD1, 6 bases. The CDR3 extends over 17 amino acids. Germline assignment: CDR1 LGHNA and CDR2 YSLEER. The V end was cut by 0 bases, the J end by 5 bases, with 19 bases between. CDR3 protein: CASSQDWGQDILETQYF. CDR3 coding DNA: TGCGCCAGCAGCCAAGATTGGGGACAAGATATTCTCGAGACCCAGTACTTC.

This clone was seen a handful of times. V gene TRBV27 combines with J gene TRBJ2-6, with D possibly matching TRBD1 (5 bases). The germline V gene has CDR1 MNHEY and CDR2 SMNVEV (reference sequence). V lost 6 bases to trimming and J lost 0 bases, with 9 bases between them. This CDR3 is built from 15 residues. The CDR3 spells CASSSTDSGANVLTF. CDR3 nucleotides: TGTGCCAGCAGCTCGACAGACTCTGGGGCCAACGTCCTGACTTTC.

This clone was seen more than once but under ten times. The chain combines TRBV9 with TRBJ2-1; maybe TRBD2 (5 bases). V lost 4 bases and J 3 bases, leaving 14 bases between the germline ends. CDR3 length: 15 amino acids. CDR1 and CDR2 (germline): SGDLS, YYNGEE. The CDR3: CASSPSDYHYNEQFF. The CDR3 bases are TGTGCCAGCAGCCCCAGCGACTACCACTACAATGAGCAGTTCTTC. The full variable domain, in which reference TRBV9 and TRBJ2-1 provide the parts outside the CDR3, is DSGVTQTPKHLITATGQRVTLRCSPRSGDLSVYWYQQSLDQGLQFLIQYYNGEERAKGNILERFSAQQFPDLHSELNLSSLELGDSALYFCASSPSDYHYNEQFFGPGTRLTVL.

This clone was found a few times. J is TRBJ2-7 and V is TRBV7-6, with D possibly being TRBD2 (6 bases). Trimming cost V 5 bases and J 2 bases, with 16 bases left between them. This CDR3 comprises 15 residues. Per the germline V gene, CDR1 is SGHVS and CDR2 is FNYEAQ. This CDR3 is CASSEGLAPTYEQYF. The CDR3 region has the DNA TGTGCCAGCAGCGAGGGGCTAGCGCCCACCTACGAGCAGTACTTC.

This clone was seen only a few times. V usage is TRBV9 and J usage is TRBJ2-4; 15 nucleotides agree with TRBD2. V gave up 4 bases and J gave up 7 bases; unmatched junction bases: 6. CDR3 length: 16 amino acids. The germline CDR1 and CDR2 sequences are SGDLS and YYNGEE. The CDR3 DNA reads TGTGCCAGCAGCCCGGGACTAGCGGGAGGAGAGAACATTCAGTACTTC. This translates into CASSPGLAGGENIQYF.

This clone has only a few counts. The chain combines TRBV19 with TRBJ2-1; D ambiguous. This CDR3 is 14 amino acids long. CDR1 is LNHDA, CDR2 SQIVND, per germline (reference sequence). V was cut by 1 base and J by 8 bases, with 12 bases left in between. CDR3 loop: CASSIGGLGDEQFF. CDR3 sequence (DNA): TGTGCCAGTAGTATAGGAGGTCTAGGCGATGAGCAGTTCTTC.

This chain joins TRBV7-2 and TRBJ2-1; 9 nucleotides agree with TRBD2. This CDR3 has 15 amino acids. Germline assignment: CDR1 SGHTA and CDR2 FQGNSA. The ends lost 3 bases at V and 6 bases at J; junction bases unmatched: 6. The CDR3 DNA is TGTGCCAGCAGCTTCACGGGACTAGCTCGCAATGAGCAGTTCTTC. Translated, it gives CASSFTGLARNEQFF.

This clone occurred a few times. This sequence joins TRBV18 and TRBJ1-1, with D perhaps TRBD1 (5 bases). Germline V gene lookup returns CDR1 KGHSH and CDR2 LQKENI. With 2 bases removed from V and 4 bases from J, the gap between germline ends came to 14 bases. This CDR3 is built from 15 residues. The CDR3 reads CASSPIQGASTEAFF. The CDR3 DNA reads TGTGCCAGCTCACCAATTCAAGGGGCGAGCACTGAAGCTTTCTTT.

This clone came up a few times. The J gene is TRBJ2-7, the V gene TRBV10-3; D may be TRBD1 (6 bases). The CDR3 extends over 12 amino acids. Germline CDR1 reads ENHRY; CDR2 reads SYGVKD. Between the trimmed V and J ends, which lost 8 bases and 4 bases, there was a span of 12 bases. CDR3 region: CAIRQAEYEQYF. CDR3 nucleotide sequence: TGTGCCATCCGACAGGCGGAGTACGAGCAGTACTTC.

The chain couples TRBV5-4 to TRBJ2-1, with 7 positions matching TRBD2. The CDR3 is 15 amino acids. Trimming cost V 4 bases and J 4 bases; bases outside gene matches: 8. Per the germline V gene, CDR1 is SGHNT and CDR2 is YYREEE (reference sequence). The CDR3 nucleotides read TGTGCCAGCAGCCCCGGGACTACGCCTTACAATGAGCAGTTCTTC. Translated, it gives CASSPGTTPYNEQFF.

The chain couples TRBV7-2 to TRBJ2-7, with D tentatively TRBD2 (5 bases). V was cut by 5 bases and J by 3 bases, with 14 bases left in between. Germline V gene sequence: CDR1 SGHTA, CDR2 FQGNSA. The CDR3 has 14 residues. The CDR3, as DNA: TGTGCCAGCAGCCCGACTAACGGACTCTACGAGCAGTACTTC. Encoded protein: CASSPTNGLYEQYF.

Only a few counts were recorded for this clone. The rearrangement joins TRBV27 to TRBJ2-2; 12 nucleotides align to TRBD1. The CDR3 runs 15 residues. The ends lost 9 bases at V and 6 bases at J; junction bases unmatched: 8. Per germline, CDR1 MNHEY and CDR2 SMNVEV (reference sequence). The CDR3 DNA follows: TGTGCCAGGCCAGGGACAGGGGGCCCGGCCGGGGAGCTGTTTTTT. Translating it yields CARPGTGGPAGELFF.

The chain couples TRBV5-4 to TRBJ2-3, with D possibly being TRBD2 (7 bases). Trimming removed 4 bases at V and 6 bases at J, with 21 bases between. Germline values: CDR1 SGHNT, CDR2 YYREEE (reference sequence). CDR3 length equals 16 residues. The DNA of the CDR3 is TGTGCCAGCAGCCAAGAGCGGGCCGGGGGGCAGGATACGCAGTATTTT. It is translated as CASSQERAGGQDTQYF. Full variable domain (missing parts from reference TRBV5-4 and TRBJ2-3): ETGVTQSPTHLIKTRGQQVTLRCSSQSGHNTVSWYQQALGQGPQFIFQYYREEENGRGNFPPRFSGLQFPNYSSELNVNALELDDSALYLCASSQERAGGQDTQYFGPGTRLTVL.

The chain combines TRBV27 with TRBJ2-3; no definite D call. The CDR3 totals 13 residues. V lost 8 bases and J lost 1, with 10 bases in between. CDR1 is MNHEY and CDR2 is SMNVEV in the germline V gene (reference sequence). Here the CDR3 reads CASHQAGTDTQYF. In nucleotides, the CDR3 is TGTGCCAGCCATCAGGCAGGCACAGATACGCAGTATTTT.